One and the same sample provided the 17 T cell receptor beta chains below, sequenced in a study of vaccination and CD4 T cells after COVID-19. Treatment: roughly ten-day PBMC culture with coronavirus spike peptide pools or control peptides (ViraFEST assay). The antigens of these receptors remain unknown. Once obtained from cultured CD4+ T cells, the DNA was sequenced using the Oncomine TCR Beta short-read assay. TCRdb re-called the PCR reads through MiXCR, storing one row per CDR3 protein. The sample lists about 12,000 distinct CDR3 sequences; 45% to 65% were seen once. Specimen: CD4+ T cells from blood, cultured in vitro. Receptors were obtained from a human donor who had recovered from COVID-19.

This clonotype was seen a few times. CDR3 region: CASSLEQFNSPLHF. DNA for the CDR3: TGCGCCAGCAGCTTGGAGCAGTTCAATTCACCCCTCCACTTT. V and J are TRBV5-1 and TRBJ1-6; no reliable D call. The V gene lost 0 bases and the J gene lost 7 bases, with 8 bases spanning the gap. From germline, CDR1 is SGHRS and CDR2 YFSETQ. This CDR3 comprises 14 residues.

This chain joins TRBV20-1 and TRBJ2-5, with 10 bases lining up with TRBD2. Germline V gene lookup returns CDR1 DFQATT and CDR2 SNEGSKA (reference sequence). The length of the CDR3 is 19 residues. Trimming cost V 5 bases and J 0 bases; bases outside gene matches: 18. CDR3 DNA: TGCAGTGCTGGACCGTCCAGGTCTAGCGGGGGTTGGTACCAAGAGACCCAGTACTTC. Its translation: CSAGPSRSSGGWYQETQYF.

This clonotype has only a few counts. J is TRBJ1-1 and V is TRBV12-3 or TRBV12-4, with a possible D match to TRBD1 (6 bases). This CDR3 contains 16 residues. V was shortened by 6 bases and J by 4 bases, with 21 bases between the two germline ends. CDR3 bases: TGTGCCAGCAGCCGGACTCAGGGGTTTAGTAGCACTGAAGCTTTCTTT. Translated: CASSRTQGFSSTEAFF.

V is TRBV12-3 or TRBV12-4 and J is TRBJ2-5, with a tentative D call TRBD1 (5 bases). Between the trimmed V and J ends, which lost 4 bases and 9 bases, there was a span of 9 bases. This CDR3 has 11 amino acids. For the CDR3, the DNA is TGTGCCAGCAGTTCTCAAGGGGCCCAGTACTTC. Protein sequence: CASSSQGAQYF.

This chain links TRBV7-2 with TRBJ2-2; 10 positions match TRBD2. Germline-derived CDR1 and CDR2 are SGHTA and FQGNSA. There are 16 residues in the CDR3. V was clipped by 1 base and J by 4 bases; unmatched bases: 3. The CDR3 region is CASSLVSGGTTGELFF. The CDR3 nucleotides are TGTGCCAGCAGCTTAGTTAGCGGGGGGACCACCGGGGAGCTGTTTTTT.

The chain joins TRBV11-2 to TRBJ2-2; 7 bases fit TRBD1. The CDR3 sequence is 15 residues long. CDR1 SGHAT and CDR2 FQNNGV come from the germline V gene. Losses at the gene ends were 1 base for V and 5 bases for J; bases not matched to a gene: 4. CDR3 region: CASSLGSRGTGELFF. The CDR3, as DNA: TGTGCCAGCAGCTTAGGTAGCAGGGGGACCGGGGAGCTGTTTTTT.

This clonotype qualifies as medium-sized. The chain carries TRBV12-3 or TRBV12-4 and TRBJ1-1, with 9 bases aligning to TRBD1. There are 15 residues in the CDR3. The V segment lost 2 bases and the J segment 1 base; nucleotides outside the gene matches: 2. The CDR3 region has the DNA TGTGCCAGCAGTTTACGGACAGGGGCGAACACTGAAGCTTTCTTT. Translated: CASSLRTGANTEAFF.

By frequency in the sample, this clonotype is medium-sized. DNA of the CDR3: TGCAGTGCTAGAGATGGGGGTAATCGGGGGGGCCTGAATACGCAGTATTTT. This translates into CSARDGGNRGGLNTQYF. The chain employs TRBV20-1 and TRBJ2-3, with 8 bases identical to TRBD2. V gave up 0 bases and J gave up 7 bases; unmatched junction bases: 15. Germline assignment: CDR1 DFQATT and CDR2 SNEGSKA (reference sequence). This CDR3 is built from 17 residues.

The V call is TRBV5-1, the J call TRBJ2-3, with D perhaps assigned TRBD1 or TRBD2 (5 bases each). CDR1 and CDR2 (germline): SGHRS, YFSETQ. CDR3 length: 15 amino acids. V was cut by 0 bases and J by 1 base, with 9 bases left in between. The CDR3 nucleotides are TGCGCCAGCAGCTTGGGAGGGGCCCGCACAGATACGCAGTATTTT. Amino acid sequence: CASSLGGARTDTQYF.

The rearrangement uses TRBV6-1 and TRBJ1-4; no clear D. The CDR3 is 15 residues long. V lost 5 bases, J lost 2 bases, and 12 bases lay in between. Germline V lookup: CDR1 MNHNS, CDR2 SASEGT. CDR3 DNA sequence: TGTGCCAGCAGTCTCAGTGCGGGGACTAATGAAAAACTGTTTTTT. It encodes CASSLSAGTNEKLFF.

V gene TRBV19 combines with J gene TRBJ1-1; D possibly corresponds to TRBD1 (6 bases). Trimming removed 5 bases from V and 4 bases from J, with 11 bases in between. Germline lookup yields CDR1 LNHDA and CDR2 SQIVND (reference sequence). CDR3 size: 13 residues. This chain's CDR3 is CASSATGRTEAFF. For the CDR3, the DNA is TGTGCCAGTAGTGCCACAGGGCGCACTGAAGCTTTCTTT.

The genes are TRBV6-1 and TRBJ2-7; D is unresolved. V lost 8 bases and J lost 6, with 11 bases in between. The CDR3 contains 11 residues. Germline V CDR1 and CDR2: MNHNS, SASEGT. CDR3 DNA sequence: TGTGCCAGCGGCAGAAGCGCCGAGCAGTACTTC. Encoded protein: CASGRSAEQYF.

The genes are TRBV24-1 and TRBJ2-1; tentative D call: TRBD1 (6 bases). This CDR3 is built from 15 residues. Germline-derived CDR1 and CDR2 are KGHDR and SFDVKD. V lost 5 bases and J 3 bases, leaving 13 bases between the germline ends. The CDR3 spells CATSGGQGNYNEQFF. The CDR3 DNA reads as TGTGCCACCAGTGGGGGTCAGGGGAACTACAATGAGCAGTTCTTC.

In its sample, this clonotype was seen a few times. The chain couples TRBV12-3 or TRBV12-4 to TRBJ2-7; 10 positions agree with TRBD1. J lost 3 bases, V lost 3 bases, and 14 bases had no gene match. The CDR3 totals 18 residues. CDR3 DNA sequence: TGTGCCAGCAGTTTGGGACAGGGGATTTTTTCTCTTAGCTACGAGCAGTACTTC. This encodes CASSLGQGIFSLSYEQYF.

The rearrangement links TRBV7-9 to TRBJ1-3; D perhaps matches TRBD1 (6 bases). Trimming pared 5 bases from V and 0 bases from J, leaving 14 bases between. Germline CDR1 reads SEHNR; CDR2 reads FQNEAQ (reference sequence). The CDR3 totals 16 residues. The CDR3 DNA reads TGTGCCAGCAGCCCACCGGACAGTTACTCTGGAAACACCATATATTTT. As protein: CASSPPDSYSGNTIYF.

This chain joins TRBV6-1 and TRBJ2-6; D gene unclear. The V end lost 6 bases, the J end lost 0 bases, and 3 bases lay between the germline ends. Germline V gene data show CDR1 as MNHNS and CDR2 as SASEGT. The CDR3 has 13 amino acids. CDR3: CASSNSGANVLTF. CDR3 nucleotides: TGTGCCAGCAGCAACTCTGGGGCCAACGTCCTGACTTTC.

This clonotype was seen a handful of times. The J gene is TRBJ1-2, the V gene TRBV7-2; the match to TRBD1 covers 10 bases. This CDR3 contains 16 residues. V lost 0 bases, J lost 8 bases, and 9 bases stayed unmatched. Germline V gene data show CDR1 as SGHTA and CDR2 as FQGNSA. The CDR3 is CASSLAATGTGAGYTF. As DNA, the CDR3 is TGTGCCAGCAGCTTAGCGGCAACAGGGACAGGGGCAGGCTACACCTTC.